Each of the 27 T cell receptor beta chains below was sequenced from the same sample in a study of Ad26.COV2.S vaccination and SARS-CoV-2 variants. Some clones are missing from TCRdb's copy, which holds only in-frame ones; the method was immunoSEQ multiplex PCR. The profile shows approximately 300,000 clones, roughly 86% of them singletons. Treatment defined: roughly 19 received Ad26.COV2.S at low or high dose, single or two shots; roughly five received placebo; per-sample allocation not given. All samples were drawn on day 63, counting from the first vaccine or placebo injection. Sequencing was performed on peripheral blood, taken in a trial of Ad26.COV2.S vaccine versus placebo. These receptor sequences come from a person aged 18-65 years who received the Ad26.COV2.S COVID-19 vaccine or a placebo.

The J gene is TRBJ2-3, the V gene TRBV7-2, with D unclear. Germline V gene lookup returns CDR1 SGHTA and CDR2 FQGNSA. The ends were cut back, 1 base at V and 7 bases at J, with 15 bases in the middle. This CDR3 has 15 amino acids. For the CDR3, the DNA is TGTGCCAGCAGCTTAGAAGGTGGATTTAGTTATACGCAGTATTTT. This sequence encodes CASSLEGGFSYTQYF.

The chain is built from TRBV3-1 (or the pseudogene TRBV3-2) and TRBJ1-2; tentatively, D is TRBD1 (6 bases). CDR3 size: 12 residues. Trimming removed 4 bases from V and 8 bases from J, with 11 bases in between. Germline V gene sequence: CDR1 LGHDT, CDR2 YNNKEL (reference sequence). CDR3 residues: CASSLDSGGYTF. The CDR3 DNA follows: TGTGCCAGCAGCCTGGACAGTGGCGGCTACACCTTC.

The chain has TRBV6-1 and TRBJ2-3; D remains ambiguous. V was cut by 0 bases and J by 3 bases, with 10 bases left in between. This CDR3 is 15 amino acids long. From germline, CDR1 is MNHNS and CDR2 SASEGT. CDR3 coding DNA: TGTGCCAGCAGTGAAGCACGGCTAGGGACAGATACGCAGTATTTT. Its protein is CASSEARLGTDTQYF.

The CDR3 bases are TGTGCCAGCAGCCTTACCCGGACTAGCGGGGGGGCCAGCGGGGAGCTGTTTTTT. This encodes CASSLTRTSGGASGELFF. The chain couples TRBV2 to TRBJ2-2; TRBD2 agrees at 15 bases. This CDR3 has 18 amino acids. Germline V gene lookup returns CDR1 SNHLY and CDR2 FYNNEI. Losses at the gene ends were 6 bases for V and 7 bases for J; bases not matched to a gene: 12.

The chain links TRBV9 to TRBJ1-2; D remains ambiguous. Deletions cut 10 bases from V and 4 bases from J, with 17 bases between. The CDR3 is made up of 13 amino acids. CDR1 SGDLS and CDR2 YYNGEE come from the germline V gene. As DNA, the CDR3 is TGTGCCCCCTGGCGGGGATTCTGCTATGGCTACACCTTC. Its protein is CAPWRGFCYGYTF.

V usage is TRBV30 and J usage is TRBJ2-7, with 9 bases fitting TRBD1. CDR3 size: 16 residues. CDR1 and CDR2 (germline): GTSNPN, SVGIG (reference sequence). V trimming: 1 base; J trimming: 3 bases; junction bases outside the gene matches: 10. CDR3 nucleotides: TGTGCCTGGAGTGCCCCGAGGACAGGGGAGATCTACGAGCAGTACTTC. This sequence encodes CAWSAPRTGEIYEQYF.

With respect to this clone: Within the sample, other DNA sequences also encode this same CDR3. The CDR3 loop is CASSPGSDTEAFF. The CDR3 nucleotides read TGTGCCAGCTCACCGGGCAGTGACACTGAAGCTTTCTTT. The V call is TRBV18, the J call TRBJ1-1, with no clear D. The CDR3 has 13 residues. V gave up 3 bases and J gave up 3 bases, with 8 bases separating them. Germline assignment: CDR1 KGHSH and CDR2 LQKENI.

This clone was detected a few times. V usage is TRBV3-1 (or the pseudogene TRBV3-2) and J usage is TRBJ2-1, with D perhaps matching TRBD1 or TRBD2 (6 bases each). The germline V gene encodes CDR1 LGHDT and CDR2 YNNKEL (reference sequence). The V end was cut by 2 bases, the J end by 7 bases, with 12 bases between. The CDR3 is made up of 14 amino acids. CDR3 sequence: CASSQYREVNEQFF. DNA of the CDR3: TGTGCCAGCAGCCAATACAGGGAGGTGAATGAGCAGTTCTTC.

This clone was detected a few times. The chain has TRBV2 and TRBJ1-6; D is unclear. The ends were cut back, 6 bases at V and 6 bases at J, with 12 bases in the middle. CDR3 length: 14 residues. Germline V gene lookup returns CDR1 SNHLY and CDR2 FYNNEI. The CDR3 here is CASRGAEGNSPLHF. The CDR3 DNA is TGTGCCAGCAGGGGAGCCGAAGGTAATTCACCCCTCCACTTT.

This clone has only one observation. The gene calls are TRBV5-1 and TRBJ2-5; a possible D gene is TRBD2 (6 bases). The CDR3 length is 14 residues. Deletions cut 0 bases from V and 5 bases from J, with 11 bases between. CDR1 and CDR2 from the germline V gene are SGHRS and YFSETQ. The CDR3 DNA follows: TGCGCCAGCAGCTTGGCCCTGGGGAGGGAGACCCAGTACTTC. The encoded protein is CASSLALGRETQYF.

This sequence joins TRBV7-8 and TRBJ1-6; D gene ambiguous. The CDR3 covers 14 residues. The germline V and J ends were trimmed by 5 bases and 9 bases, with 14 bases remaining between them. Germline values: CDR1 SGHVS, CDR2 FQNEAQ. CDR3 DNA sequence: TGTGCCAGCAGCCCCCTTAGTGGATCTTCACCCCTCCACTTT. Amino acid sequence: CASSPLSGSSPLHF.

In its sample, this clone was seen a few times. The V and J genes are TRBV18 and TRBJ2-1; tentative D call: TRBD2 (6 bases). Germline V gene sequence: CDR1 KGHSH, CDR2 LQKENI. Trimming took 6 bases from V and 4 from J, leaving 13 bases between them. This CDR3 has 14 amino acids. The CDR3: CASSVASGYNEQFF. In DNA, the CDR3 is TGTGCCAGCTCGGTGGCCAGCGGGTACAATGAGCAGTTCTTC. Looking up the rest from reference TRBV18 and TRBJ2-1 gives the full variable domain: NAGVMQNPRHLVRRRGQEARLRCSPMKGHSHVYWYRQLPEEGLKFMVYLQKENIIDESGMPKERFSAEFPKEGPSILRIQQVVRGDSAAYFCASSVASGYNEQFFGPGTRLTVL.

The chain combines TRBV5-3 with TRBJ1-3; D may be TRBD1 (5 bases). TRBV5-3 is an open reading frame, and its role is uncertain. The V end lost 3 bases, the J end lost 0 bases, and 16 bases lay between the germline ends. The CDR3 is 17 residues long. The DNA for the CDR3 is TGTGCCAGAAGCTGGGGGTTGGGTAGGAGCTCTGGAAACACCATATATTTT. Translating gives CARSWGLGRSSGNTIYF.

Note on this clone: The junction departs from the called germline gene at one end, perhaps through a read error. The chain combines TRBV7-7 with TRBJ2-1; D is possibly TRBD1 or TRBD2 (6 bases each). The CDR3 extends over 15 amino acids. Per germline, CDR1 SSHAT and CDR2 FNYEAQ (reference sequence). CDR3 nucleotides: TGTGCTAGCAGCTTCGAAGGGGGGTTTGGCAATGAGCAGTTCTTC. Amino acids: CASSFEGGFGNEQFF.

The rearrangement uses TRBV12-3 or TRBV12-4 and TRBJ1-1; TRBD1 matches 9 bases. With 8 bases clipped from V and 7 bases from J, the junction kept 8 bases outside the gene matches. This CDR3 is built from 13 residues. For the CDR3, the DNA is TGTGCCAGCCTAATATCGGGACAGGGTGAAGCTTTCTTT. It translates to CASLISGQGEAFF.

The rearrangement uses TRBV10-3 and TRBJ2-5, with D maybe TRBD1 (5 bases). This CDR3 is built from 13 residues. Trimming removed 6 bases at V and 0 bases at J, with 8 bases between. Germline-derived CDR1 and CDR2 are ENHRY and SYGVKD. In nucleotides, the CDR3 is TGTGCCATCAGGGGCAGGGACCAAGAGACCCAGTACTTC. Translation: CAIRGRDQETQYF.

The gene calls are TRBV6-2 or TRBV6-3 and TRBJ1-5; 7 bases are a match to TRBD1. V was clipped by 3 bases and J by 7 bases; unmatched bases: 18. Per germline, CDR1 MNHEY and CDR2 SVGEGT. This CDR3 has 18 residues. CDR3 loop: CASSYSLPRLGGRQPQHF. The CDR3 region has the DNA TGTGCCAGCAGTTATTCCCTCCCCCGTTTAGGGGGCAGGCAGCCCCAGCATTTT.

The rearrangement links TRBV19 to TRBJ1-4; D might be TRBD1 (6 bases). This CDR3 comprises 15 residues. The germline gives CDR1 LNHDA, CDR2 SQIVND (reference sequence). Trimming removed 5 bases from V and 2 bases from J, with 12 bases in between. DNA for the CDR3: TGTGCCAGTAGTCTGCAGGGGAAGACTAATGAAAAACTGTTTTTT. Its translation: CASSLQGKTNEKLFF.

The V call is TRBV7-2, the J call TRBJ2-1; the match to TRBD2 covers 9 bases. CDR3 size: 15 residues. Germline-derived CDR1 and CDR2 are SGHTA and FQGNSA. With V trimmed by 5 bases and J by 5 bases, 7 bases remained unmatched. The CDR3 DNA sequence: TGTGCCAGCAGCCGGCTAGCGGGGCGCAACAATGAGCAGTTCTTC. It encodes CASSRLAGRNNEQFF.

In nucleotides, the CDR3 is TGTGCCAGCAGCTTAGTTGGGACAGGGAAAAACCTCCGGGTAGCTTTCTTT. This codes for CASSLVGTGKNLRVAFF. The gene calls are TRBV7-2 and TRBJ1-1; TRBD1 agrees at 9 bases. Germline V lookup: CDR1 SGHTA, CDR2 FQGNSA. The CDR3 covers 17 residues. With V trimmed by 1 base and J by 10 bases, 16 bases remained unmatched.

The chain has TRBV30 and TRBJ1-6, with D uncertain. Germline V gene lookup returns CDR1 GTSNPN and CDR2 SVGIG (reference sequence). The CDR3 extends over 13 amino acids. Trimming removed 7 bases at V and 6 bases at J, with 13 bases between. CDR3 region: CASSPQSNSPLHF. DNA for the CDR3: TGTGCCTCCTCACCCCAGTCTAATTCACCCCTCCACTTT.

Written as DNA, the CDR3 is TGTGCCATCAGTGAGTCGAGAGGACAGGGAGTAAACACCGGGGAGCTGTTTTTT. Its translation: CAISESRGQGVNTGELFF. This chain connects TRBV10-3 to TRBJ2-2, with 8 bases matching TRBD1. The germline gives CDR1 ENHRY, CDR2 SYGVKD. The CDR3 consists of 18 residues. The V and J ends lost 0 bases and 2 bases, in that order; junction bases with no gene match: 8.

The gene calls are TRBV27 and TRBJ2-3; unclear D gene. Germline CDR1 and CDR2: MNHEY and SMNVEV (reference sequence). V lost 3 bases and J 5 bases, leaving 6 bases between the germline ends. The CDR3 has 12 residues. CDR3 nucleotides: TGTGCCAGCAGTTTTTTGGAAGATACGCAGTATTTT. Amino acid sequence: CASSFLEDTQYF.

V gene TRBV5-6 combines with J gene TRBJ2-3; 7 bases align to TRBD2. The J segment lost 7 bases and the V segment lost 4 bases, leaving 15 bases of the junction unmatched. This CDR3 is 16 amino acids long. CDR1 is SGHDT, CDR2 YYEEEE, per germline. CDR3 DNA: TGTGCCAGCAGCGGTAGGGACTACTATTCATTCTATACGCAGTATTTT. Translating it yields CASSGRDYYSFYTQYF.

J is TRBJ2-1 and V is TRBV5-1; 8 nucleotides line up with TRBD2. Losses at the gene ends were 4 bases for V and 0 bases for J; bases not matched to a gene: 9. The CDR3 spans 17 residues. CDR1 and CDR2 from the germline V gene are SGHRS and YFSETQ. CDR3 DNA: TGCGCCAGCAGCCCCCAACTAGCGGAGAGCTCCTACAATGAGCAGTTCTTC. Translated: CASSPQLAESSYNEQFF.

This clone has just one count. The V and J genes are TRBV4-2 and TRBJ2-1, with TRBD2 identical over 15 bases. The length of the CDR3 is 17 residues. Germline V gives CDR1 LGHNA, CDR2 YNFKEQ. The V segment lost 4 bases and the J segment 5 bases; nucleotides outside the gene matches: 6. The CDR3, as DNA: TGTGCCAGCAGCCGGACTAGCGGGGGGGATCCGCACAATGAGCAGTTCTTC. Translating gives CASSRTSGGDPHNEQFF.

The sample holds one count of this clone. The chain uses TRBV5-1 and TRBJ1-2, with D perhaps matching TRBD1 (6 bases). The germline V and J ends were trimmed by 1 base and 6 bases, with 13 bases remaining between them. Germline V lookup: CDR1 SGHRS, CDR2 YFSETQ. This CDR3 is 14 amino acids long. Written as DNA, the CDR3 is TGCGCCAGCAGCTTGACAGGGCGCGCCCATGGCTACACCTTC. Translating it yields CASSLTGRAHGYTF.